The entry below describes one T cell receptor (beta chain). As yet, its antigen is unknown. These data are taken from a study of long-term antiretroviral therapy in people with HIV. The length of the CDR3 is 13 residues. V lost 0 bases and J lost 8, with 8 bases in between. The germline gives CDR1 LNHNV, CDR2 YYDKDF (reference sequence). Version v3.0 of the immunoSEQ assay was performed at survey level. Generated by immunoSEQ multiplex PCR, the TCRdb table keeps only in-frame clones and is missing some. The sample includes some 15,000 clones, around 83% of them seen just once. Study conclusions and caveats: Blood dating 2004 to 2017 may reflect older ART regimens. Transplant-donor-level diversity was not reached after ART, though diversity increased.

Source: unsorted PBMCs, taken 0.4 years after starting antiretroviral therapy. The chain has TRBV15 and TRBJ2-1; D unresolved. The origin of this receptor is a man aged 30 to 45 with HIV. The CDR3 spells CATSRDLTYEQFF. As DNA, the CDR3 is TGTGCCACCAGCAGAGATCTCACTTATGAGCAGTTCTTC.